This T cell receptor (beta chain) was retrieved from a study of cytomegalovirus exposure and HLA in healthy donors. Background on the study: Unique TCR beta sequences numbering about 100 million came from roughly 180 million T cells in an earlier analysis. General study findings and limits: In a later analysis, several top co-occurrence clusters appeared linked to parvovirus B19, influenza, CMV and Epstein-Barr virus.

Only one count was recorded for this clone. What it recognizes is unknown. Unrecorded immune exposures were likely, despite nominal health at sampling. The CDR3 totals 16 residues. V lost 4 bases, J lost 3 bases, and 8 bases stayed unmatched. Germline loops: CDR1 SGHDT, CDR2 YYEEEE. Amplification used 60 Vbeta primers and 13 Jbeta primers. Produced via immunoSEQ multiplex PCR; TCRdb's table is partial and in-frame only. The sample yields roughly 120,000 clones, 79% seen once. The sequenced sample was PBMCs. The V call is TRBV5-6, the J call TRBJ1-5; 9 nucleotides agree with TRBD1. This clonotype was obtained from a woman in her late teens or twenties in good health and CMV-seropositive. DNA for the CDR3: TGTGCCAGCAGCCTACGGACAGGGGAGGTCAATCAGCCCCAGCATTTT. Its translation is CASSLRTGEVNQPQHF.